The 20 T cell receptor beta chains below all came from one sample that was sequenced in a study of cytomegalovirus exposure and HLA in healthy donors. The PCR used 60 Vbeta and 13 Jbeta primers. Clones were sequenced by immunoSEQ multiplex PCR, and TCRdb holds only the in-frame ones, with some missing. In the table there are 100,000 to 150,000 clones, around three quarters of which are singletons. The sample comprised PBMCs. The receptors were sampled from a woman between 50 and 59 years old in good health and CMV-seronegative.

V and J are TRBV5-1 and TRBJ1-1, with D perhaps matching TRBD1 (6 bases). CDR3 length: 16 amino acids. Germline V gives CDR1 SGHRS, CDR2 YFSETQ. V was cut by 1 base and J by 1 base, with 14 bases left in between. The CDR3 coding sequence is TGCGCCAGCAGCTTGTGGACAGTGGGCCCGAACACTGAAGCTTTCTTT. Residues: CASSLWTVGPNTEAFF.

The V gene is TRBV11-1, the J gene TRBJ1-1; D uncertain. The V and J ends lost 4 bases and 2 bases respectively, with 14 bases between them. This CDR3 contains 15 residues. Germline-derived CDR1 and CDR2 are SGHAT and FQDESV (reference sequence). In nucleotides, the CDR3 is TGTGCCAGCAGCTCGCGGGCCAGTTCAAACACTGAAGCTTTCTTT. Residues: CASSSRASSNTEAFF.

A single count supports this clone. The chain couples TRBV9 to TRBJ2-1, with D hard to call. Germline CDR1 SGDLS, CDR2 YYNGEE. Trimming took 3 bases from V and 9 from J, leaving 10 bases between them. The CDR3 has 12 residues. CDR3 in amino acids: CASSAPGGEQFF. The CDR3 region has the DNA TGTGCCAGCAGCGCCCCGGGTGGTGAGCAGTTCTTC. The variable domain in full, completed from reference TRBV9 and TRBJ2-1, reads DSGVTQTPKHLITATGQRVTLRCSPRSGDLSVYWYQQSLDQGLQFLIQYYNGEERAKGNILERFSAQQFPDLHSELNLSSLELGDSALYFCASSAPGGEQFFGPGTRLTVL.

This chain uses TRBV14 with TRBJ1-2; D is possibly TRBD1 (5 bases). The ends were cut back, 0 bases at V and 4 bases at J, with 12 bases in the middle. Per germline, CDR1 SGHDN and CDR2 FVKESK. CDR3 length: 15 residues. For the CDR3, the DNA is TGTGCCAGCAGCCAAGAAGGCAGGGTCTTCTATGGCTACACCTTC. Protein: CASSQEGRVFYGYTF.

This clone occurred a few times. The CDR3, as DNA: TGCGCCAGCAGCCAAGCCGGCGGGTCGATGGAGCAGTTCTTC. Its translation: CASSQAGGSMEQFF. This rearrangement joins TRBV4-3 to TRBJ2-1; tentatively, D is TRBD2 (5 bases). V was trimmed by 1 base and J by 10 bases, leaving 14 bases between them. This CDR3 contains 14 residues. Germline V CDR1 and CDR2: LGHNA, YSLEER.

This clone was counted between two and nine times. At one boundary the junction diverges from the germline segment, which might be a read error. The V call is TRBV6-1, the J call TRBJ1-3; D not certain. This CDR3 has 14 amino acids. Germline V gene sequence: CDR1 MNHNS, CDR2 SASEGT. DNA of the CDR3: TGTGCCAGCAGAGAAGGTCAGGAAAGGAACACCATATATTTT. It translates to CASREGQERNTIYF.

The rearrangement links TRBV4-3 to TRBJ2-6, with TRBD1 identical over 7 bases. V lost 1 base to trimming and J lost 0 bases; unmatched junction nucleotides: 3. Germline V gene lookup returns CDR1 LGHNA and CDR2 YSLEER. There are 17 residues in the CDR3. Here the CDR3 reads CASSQGDSISGANVLTF. The CDR3 DNA is TGCGCCAGCAGCCAAGGGGACAGTATCTCTGGGGCCAACGTCCTGACTTTC.

The genes are TRBV4-1 and TRBJ2-5; the match to TRBD2 covers 7 bases. The CDR3 is made up of 16 amino acids. Looked up from germline, CDR1 is MGHRA and CDR2 is YSYEKL. With V trimmed by 3 bases and J by 2 bases, 9 bases remained unmatched. The DNA for the CDR3 is TGCGCCAGCAGCCACAGGAGCGGGGATCTACAAGAGACCCAGTACTTC. This codes for CASSHRSGDLQETQYF.

The chain couples TRBV7-2 to TRBJ2-7; 8 bases are a match to TRBD2. This CDR3 is 13 amino acids long. J gave up 2 bases and V 4 bases, and 1 base lay outside the gene matches. Germline V gene sequence: CDR1 SGHTA, CDR2 FQGNSA. In DNA, the CDR3 is TGTGCCAGCAGCTCACTAGCGGCCTACGAGCAGTACTTC. Encoded protein: CASSSLAAYEQYF.

V is TRBV6-5 and J is TRBJ2-5, with D perhaps TRBD1 (6 bases). The V end was cut by 2 bases, the J end by 1 base, with 8 bases between. The CDR3 has 14 residues. Germline V CDR1 and CDR2: MNHEY, SVGAGI. CDR3 sequence reads: CASSYRGGQETQYF. The CDR3 coding sequence is TGTGCCAGCAGTTACAGAGGGGGCCAAGAGACCCAGTACTTC.

This clone has more than one count but fewer than ten. The J gene is TRBJ2-5, the V gene TRBV7-2; 11 bases line up with TRBD2. Germline CDR1 reads SGHTA; CDR2 reads FQGNSA. The CDR3 spans 15 residues. Trimming at V came to 5 bases and at J to 1 base, leaving 3 bases not matched to a gene. In nucleotides, the CDR3 is TGTGCCAGCAGCCCACTAGCGGGGGTCCAAGAGACCCAGTACTTC. Translation: CASSPLAGVQETQYF.

This clone came up once. The rearrangement joins TRBV29-1 to TRBJ2-3; D might be TRBD2 (6 bases). There are 15 residues in the CDR3. Germline V gene data show CDR1 as SQVTM and CDR2 as ANQGSEA. The V and J ends lost 3 bases and 0 bases respectively, with 13 bases between them. CDR3 bases: TGCAGCGTTGACATCCGGGAGTTCAGCACAGATACGCAGTATTTT. Its translation: CSVDIREFSTDTQYF.

The genes are TRBV28 and TRBJ1-2, with D perhaps matching TRBD1 (6 bases). This CDR3 is 13 amino acids long. V was cut by 9 bases and J by 7 bases, with 18 bases left in between. Germline V CDR1 and CDR2: MDHEN, SYDVKM. In DNA, the CDR3 is TGTGCCAGTAAAGCCGGGGGGGCGGGTGGCTACACCTTC. Residues: CASKAGGAGGYTF.

The V gene is TRBV7-3, the J gene TRBJ1-1, with 10 nucleotides matching TRBD1. The V segment lost 5 bases and the J segment 3 bases; nucleotides outside the gene matches: 18. Looked up from germline, CDR1 is SGHTA and CDR2 is FQGTGA. This CDR3 is built from 19 residues. As DNA, the CDR3 is TGTGCCAGCAGCCTTCTCCCTGTGGGGGACAGGGGAAGGGACACTGAAGCTTTCTTT. This gives the protein CASSLLPVGDRGRDTEAFF.

The gene calls are TRBV30 and TRBJ1-4, with 8 bases matching TRBD1. There are 14 residues in the CDR3. In germline, CDR1 is GTSNPN, CDR2 SVGIG (reference sequence). Trimming removed 5 bases from V and 5 bases from J; junction bases left unmatched: 7. The DNA of the CDR3 is TGTGCCTGGGAGGGGACAGGCGCGAATGAAAAACTGTTTTTT. Translating gives CAWEGTGANEKLFF.

This clone was counted once. The rearrangement links TRBV28 to TRBJ1-5; D is unresolved. Germline V gives CDR1 MDHEN, CDR2 SYDVKM. Trimming left V 8 bases short and J 2 bases short, with 7 bases between. The CDR3 totals 12 residues. The CDR3 region is CASSQGNQPQHF. In nucleotides, the CDR3 is TGTGCCAGCTCTCAGGGCAATCAGCCCCAGCATTTT.

J is TRBJ1-1 and V is TRBV18, with D possibly matching TRBD1 (5 bases). Germline V lookup: CDR1 KGHSH, CDR2 LQKENI. Trimming pared 5 bases from V and 3 bases from J, leaving 10 bases between. The CDR3 runs to 13 residues. DNA of the CDR3: TGTGCCAGCTCAGCTCAGGGCGACACTGAAGCTTTCTTT. This encodes CASSAQGDTEAFF. Together with reference TRBV18 and TRBJ1-1, the CDR3 gives the full variable domain: NAGVMQNPRHLVRRRGQEARLRCSPMKGHSHVYWYRQLPEEGLKFMVYLQKENIIDESGMPKERFSAEFPKEGPSILRIQQVVRGDSAAYFCASSAQGDTEAFFGQGTRLTVV.

This chain uses TRBV10-3 with TRBJ1-1, with TRBD1 identical over 8 bases. The germline CDR1 and CDR2 sequences are ENHRY and SYGVKD. This CDR3 has 16 amino acids. Trimming removed 6 bases from V and 1 base from J; junction bases left unmatched: 10. CDR3 in DNA: TGTGCCATCAGGGCCACAGGGGGAGCGGGGAACACTGAAGCTTTCTTT. This encodes CAIRATGGAGNTEAFF.

In the case of this clone: This sample also contains other DNA sequences that code for the same CDR3. The chain carries TRBV5-6 and TRBJ2-1, with TRBD2 matching over 7 bases. The CDR3 length is 13 residues. Germline V gene data show CDR1 as SGHDT and CDR2 as YYEEEE. After removal of 1 base from V and 7 bases from J, the junction contained 2 bases not matched to a gene. The CDR3 sequence: CASSLPGGNEQFF. CDR3 sequence (DNA): TGTGCCAGCAGCTTGCCGGGGGGAAATGAGCAGTTCTTC.

This clone was found once. The chain carries TRBV7-9 and TRBJ1-2; TRBD1 matches 8 bases. After removal of 5 bases from V and 2 bases from J, the junction contained 4 bases not matched to a gene. The CDR3 totals 14 residues. The V gene's germline CDR1 is SEHNR and CDR2 FQNEAQ (reference sequence). CDR3 amino acids: CASSARDRNYGYTF. The CDR3, as DNA: TGTGCCAGCAGCGCCCGGGACAGGAACTATGGCTACACCTTC.